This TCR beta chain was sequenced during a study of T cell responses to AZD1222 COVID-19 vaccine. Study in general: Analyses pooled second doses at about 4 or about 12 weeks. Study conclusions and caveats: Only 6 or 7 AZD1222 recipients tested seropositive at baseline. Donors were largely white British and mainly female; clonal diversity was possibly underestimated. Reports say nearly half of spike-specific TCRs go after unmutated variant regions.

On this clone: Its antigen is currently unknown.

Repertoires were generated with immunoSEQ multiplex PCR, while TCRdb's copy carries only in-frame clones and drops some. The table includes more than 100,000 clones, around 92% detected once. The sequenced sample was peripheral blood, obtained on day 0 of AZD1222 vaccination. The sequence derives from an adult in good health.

CDR3 DNA sequence: TGTGCCAGCTCATCCGGACTAGTTCTGGGAAGTGAGCAGTTCTTC. It translates to CASSSGLVLGSEQFF. The chain recombines TRBV18 with TRBJ2-1; 7 bases map to TRBD2. CDR1 is KGHSH and CDR2 is LQKENI in the germline V gene. The CDR3 is 15 amino acids. V dropped 5 bases and J dropped 9; count of bases not matched to a gene: 13.